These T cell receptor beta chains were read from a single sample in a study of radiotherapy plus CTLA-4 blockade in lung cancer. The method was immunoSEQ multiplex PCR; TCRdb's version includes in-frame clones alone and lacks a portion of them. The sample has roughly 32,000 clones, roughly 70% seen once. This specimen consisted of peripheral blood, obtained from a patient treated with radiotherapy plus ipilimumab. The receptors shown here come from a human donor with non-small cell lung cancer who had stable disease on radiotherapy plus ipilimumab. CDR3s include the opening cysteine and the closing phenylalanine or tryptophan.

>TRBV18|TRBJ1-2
CASSGETMGGYTF
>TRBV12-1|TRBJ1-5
CASSGWGCRGPQHF
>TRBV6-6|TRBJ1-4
CASSTRRQNNEKLFF
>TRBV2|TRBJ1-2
CASSETYTSNYGYTF
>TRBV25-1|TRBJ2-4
CASSEQGGGNIQYF
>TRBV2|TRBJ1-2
CASRVTLPANYGYTF
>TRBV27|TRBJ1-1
CASLPRGLMNTEAFF
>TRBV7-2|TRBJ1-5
CASSLDDGGQPQHF
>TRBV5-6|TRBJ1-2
CASRHYGYTF
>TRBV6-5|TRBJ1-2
CASSGLRSSYGYTF
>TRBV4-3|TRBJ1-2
CASSQGWEGNYGYTF
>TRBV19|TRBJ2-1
CASSEAREFNEQFF
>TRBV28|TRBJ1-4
CASSRPGPHNEKLFF
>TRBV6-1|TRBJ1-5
CASSEAGGRDQPQHF
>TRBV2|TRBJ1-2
CASSEAHRGLYTF
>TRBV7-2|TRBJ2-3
CASSPNRVDTDTQYF
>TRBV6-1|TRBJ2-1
CASSDPTGLALGDEQFF
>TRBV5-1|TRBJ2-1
CASRSGTSVYNEQFF
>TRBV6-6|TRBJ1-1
CASRQKGPEAFF
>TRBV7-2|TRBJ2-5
CASSPTGGRETQYF
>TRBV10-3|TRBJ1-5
CAISERGGNQPQHF
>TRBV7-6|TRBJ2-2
CASSLGAFGGSTGELFF
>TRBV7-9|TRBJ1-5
CASSPSPGPHQPQHF
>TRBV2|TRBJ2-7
CASRYRTSYEQYF
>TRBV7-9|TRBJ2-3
CASSSWRGLTDTQYF
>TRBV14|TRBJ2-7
CASSHTYEQYF
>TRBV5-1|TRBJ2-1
CASSFMAGVGNEQFF
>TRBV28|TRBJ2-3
CASFSGMSADTQYF
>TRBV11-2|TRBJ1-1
CASSSSQATTEAFF
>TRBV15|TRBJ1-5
CATSRADRGGVGAQPQHF
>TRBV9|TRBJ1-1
CASSPRTGVPEAFF
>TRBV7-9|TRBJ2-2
CASSLSGLAVLGELFF
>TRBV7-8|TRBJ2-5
CASSSRLGYETQYF
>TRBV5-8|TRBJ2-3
CASSLDRGSTDTQYF
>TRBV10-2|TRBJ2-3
CANNSGCGTDTQYF
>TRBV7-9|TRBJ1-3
CASSVGTGAGNTIYF
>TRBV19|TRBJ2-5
CASSAAQQETQYF
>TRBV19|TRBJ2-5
CASSVDRGLEETQYF
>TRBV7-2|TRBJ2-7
CASRPGLGDYEQYF
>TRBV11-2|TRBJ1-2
CASSLNPWTEWDYGYTF
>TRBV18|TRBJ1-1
CASSPVTAASDTEAFF